This TCR beta chain was captured in a study of post-analysis software for immune sequencing data. As for the study in general: Some patients lacked subtype; others had relapsing-remitting, secondary progressive or progressive-relapsing disease. Study conclusions and caveats: A significant reduction in normalized Chao1 diversity was observed in multiple sclerosis patients versus controls.

Regarding this clonotype: Its antigen is unidentified.

The TCR beta cDNA libraries carried unique molecular identifiers. A population of about 1 to 11 million T cells gave rise to roughly 0.5 million cDNA molecules. From the PCR reads, TCRdb called clonotypes with MiXCR, one entry per CDR3 protein. The sample includes hundreds of thousands of distinct CDR3 sequences, roughly 50% of them seen just once. The TCR sequence derives from a girl between 5 and 17 years old with multiple sclerosis. Input material: blood.

CDR3 sequence (DNA): TGCAGTGCTGGGGGGGGAGTTGGCTATGGCTACACCTTC. It codes for CSAGGGVGYGYTF. The chain couples TRBV20-1 to TRBJ1-2; TRBD1 is a possible D gene (5 bases). The germline V gene encodes CDR1 DFQATT and CDR2 SNEGSKA (reference sequence). The CDR3 is 13 amino acids. The V end lost 5 bases, the J end lost 4 bases, and 14 bases lay between the germline ends.